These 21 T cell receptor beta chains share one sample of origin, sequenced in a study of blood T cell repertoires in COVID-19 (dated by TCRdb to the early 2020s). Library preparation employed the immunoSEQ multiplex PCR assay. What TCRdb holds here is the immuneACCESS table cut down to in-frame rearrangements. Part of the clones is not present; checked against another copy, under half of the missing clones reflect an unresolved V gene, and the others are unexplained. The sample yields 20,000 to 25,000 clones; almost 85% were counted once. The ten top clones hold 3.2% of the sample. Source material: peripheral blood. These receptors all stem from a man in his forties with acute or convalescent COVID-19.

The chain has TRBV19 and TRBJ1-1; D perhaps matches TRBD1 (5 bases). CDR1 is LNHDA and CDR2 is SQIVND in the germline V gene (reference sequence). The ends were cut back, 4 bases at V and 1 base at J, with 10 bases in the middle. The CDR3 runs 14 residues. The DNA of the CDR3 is TGTGCCAGTAGTAAGGCAGGGTCGAACACTGAAGCTTTCTTT. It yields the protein CASSKAGSNTEAFF. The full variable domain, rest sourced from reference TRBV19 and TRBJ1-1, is DGGITQSPKYLFRKEGQNVTLSCEQNLNHDAMYWYRQDPGQGLRLIYYSQIVNDFQKGDIAEGYSVSREKKESFPLTVTSAQKNPTAFYLCASSKAGSNTEAFFGQGTRLTVV.

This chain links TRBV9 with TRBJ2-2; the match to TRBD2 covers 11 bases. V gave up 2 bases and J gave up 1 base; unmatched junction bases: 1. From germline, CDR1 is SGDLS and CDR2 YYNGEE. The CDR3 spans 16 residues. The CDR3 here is CASSVGTSGNTGELFF. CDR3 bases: TGTGCCAGCAGCGTCGGGACTAGCGGGAACACCGGGGAGCTGTTTTTT.

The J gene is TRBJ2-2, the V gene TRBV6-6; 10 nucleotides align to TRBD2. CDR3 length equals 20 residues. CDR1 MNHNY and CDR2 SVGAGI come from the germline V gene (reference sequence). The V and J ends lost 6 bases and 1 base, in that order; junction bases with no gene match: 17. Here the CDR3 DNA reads TGTGCCAGCAGCCCCAAACCGCGTCAGGGACTAGCGCGGAACACCGGGGAGCTGTTTTTT. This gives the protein CASSPKPRQGLARNTGELFF.

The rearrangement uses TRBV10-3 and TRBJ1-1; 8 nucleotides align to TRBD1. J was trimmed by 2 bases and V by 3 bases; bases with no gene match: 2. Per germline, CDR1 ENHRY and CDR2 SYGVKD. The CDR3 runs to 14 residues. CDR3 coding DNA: TGTGCCATCAGTGAAGGGACAGGAAACACTGAAGCTTTCTTT. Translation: CAISEGTGNTEAFF.

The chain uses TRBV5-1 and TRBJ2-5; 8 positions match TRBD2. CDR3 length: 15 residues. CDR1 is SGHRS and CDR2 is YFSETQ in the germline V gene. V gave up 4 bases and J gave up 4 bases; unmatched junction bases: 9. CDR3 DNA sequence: TGCGCCAGCAGCCCCTTGCGGGGGGCGGCAGAGACCCAGTACTTC. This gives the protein CASSPLRGAAETQYF.

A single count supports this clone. The CDR3 loop reads CASSSTSGSSYNEQFF. The CDR3 region has the DNA TGCGCCAGCAGCTCTACTAGCGGGAGCTCCTACAATGAGCAGTTCTTC. The rearrangement joins TRBV5-1 to TRBJ2-1; 11 nucleotides align to TRBD2. V shed 3 bases, J shed 0 bases, and the junction held 2 bases outside the gene matches. Germline V gene data show CDR1 as SGHRS and CDR2 as YFSETQ. The CDR3 sequence is 16 residues long.

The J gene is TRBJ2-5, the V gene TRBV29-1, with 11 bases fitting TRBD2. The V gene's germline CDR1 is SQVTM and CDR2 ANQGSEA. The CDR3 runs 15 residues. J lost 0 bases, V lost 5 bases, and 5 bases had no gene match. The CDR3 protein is CSVPWTSGYQETQYF. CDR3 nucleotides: TGCAGCGTTCCCTGGACTAGCGGGTACCAAGAGACCCAGTACTTC.

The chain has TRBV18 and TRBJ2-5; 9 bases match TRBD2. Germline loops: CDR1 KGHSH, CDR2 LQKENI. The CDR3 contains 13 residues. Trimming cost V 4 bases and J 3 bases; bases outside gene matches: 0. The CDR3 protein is CASSRGGEETQYF. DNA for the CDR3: TGTGCCAGCTCACGCGGGGGGGAAGAGACCCAGTACTTC. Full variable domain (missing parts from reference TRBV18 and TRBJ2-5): NAGVMQNPRHLVRRRGQEARLRCSPMKGHSHVYWYRQLPEEGLKFMVYLQKENIIDESGMPKERFSAEFPKEGPSILRIQQVVRGDSAAYFCASSRGGEETQYFGPGTRLLVL.

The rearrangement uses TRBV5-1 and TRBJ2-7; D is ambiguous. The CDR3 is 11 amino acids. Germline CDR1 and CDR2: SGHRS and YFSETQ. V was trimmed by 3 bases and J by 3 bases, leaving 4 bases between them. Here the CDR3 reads CASSSNYEQYF. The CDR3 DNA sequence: TGCGCCAGCAGCTCCAACTACGAGCAGTACTTC.

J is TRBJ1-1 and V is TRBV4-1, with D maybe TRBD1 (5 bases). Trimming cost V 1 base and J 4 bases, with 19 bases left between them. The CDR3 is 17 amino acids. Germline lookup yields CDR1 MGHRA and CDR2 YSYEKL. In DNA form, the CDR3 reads TGCGCCAGCAGCCAAGCCAGGACATCCTTAATTAGCACTGAAGCTTTCTTT. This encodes CASSQARTSLISTEAFF.

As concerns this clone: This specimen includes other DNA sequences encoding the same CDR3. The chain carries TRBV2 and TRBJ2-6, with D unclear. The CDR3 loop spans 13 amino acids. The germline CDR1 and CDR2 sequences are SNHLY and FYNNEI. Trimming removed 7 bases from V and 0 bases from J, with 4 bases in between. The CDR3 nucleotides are TGTGCCAGCAAGAGCTCTGGGGCCAACGTCCTGACTTTC. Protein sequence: CASKSSGANVLTF.

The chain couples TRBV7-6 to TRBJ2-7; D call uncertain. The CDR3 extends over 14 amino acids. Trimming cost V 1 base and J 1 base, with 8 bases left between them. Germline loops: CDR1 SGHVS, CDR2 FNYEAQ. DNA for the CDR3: TGTGCCAGCAGCTTAGTCGCAGGTTCCTACGAGCAGTACTTC. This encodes CASSLVAGSYEQYF.

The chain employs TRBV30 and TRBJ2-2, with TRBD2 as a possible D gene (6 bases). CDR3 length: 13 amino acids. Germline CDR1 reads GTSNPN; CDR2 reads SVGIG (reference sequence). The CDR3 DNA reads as TGTGCTCGGGACTCATTAAACACCGGGGAGCTGTTTTTT. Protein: CARDSLNTGELFF.

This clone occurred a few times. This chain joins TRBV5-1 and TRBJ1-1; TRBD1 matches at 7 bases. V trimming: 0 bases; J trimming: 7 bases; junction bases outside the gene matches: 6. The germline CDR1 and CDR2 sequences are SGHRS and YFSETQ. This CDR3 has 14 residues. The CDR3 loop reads CASSLGGGKSEAFF. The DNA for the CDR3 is TGCGCCAGCAGCTTGGGAGGGGGCAAAAGTGAAGCTTTCTTT.

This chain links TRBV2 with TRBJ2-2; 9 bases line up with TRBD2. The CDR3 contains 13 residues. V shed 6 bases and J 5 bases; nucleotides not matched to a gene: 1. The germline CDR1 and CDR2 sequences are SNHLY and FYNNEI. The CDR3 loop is CASRRGGTGELFF. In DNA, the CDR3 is TGTGCCAGCAGGCGGGGGGGTACCGGGGAGCTGTTTTTT.

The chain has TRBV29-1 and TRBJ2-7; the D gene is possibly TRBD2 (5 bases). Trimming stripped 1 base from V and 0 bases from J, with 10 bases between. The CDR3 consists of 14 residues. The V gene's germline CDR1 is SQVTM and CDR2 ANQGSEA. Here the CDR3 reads CSVEVYTSSYEQYF. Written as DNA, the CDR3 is TGCAGCGTTGAAGTATACACTAGCTCCTACGAGCAGTACTTC.

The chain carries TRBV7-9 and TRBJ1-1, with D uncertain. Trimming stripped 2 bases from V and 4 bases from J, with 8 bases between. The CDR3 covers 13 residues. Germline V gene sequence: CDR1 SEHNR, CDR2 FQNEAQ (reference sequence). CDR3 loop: CASSLNGLTEAFF. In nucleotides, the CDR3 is TGTGCCAGCAGCTTAAATGGACTCACTGAAGCTTTCTTT.

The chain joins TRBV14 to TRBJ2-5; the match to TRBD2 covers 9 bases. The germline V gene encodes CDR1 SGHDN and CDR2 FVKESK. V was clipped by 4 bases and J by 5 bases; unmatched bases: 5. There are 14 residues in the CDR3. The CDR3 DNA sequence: TGTGCCAGCAGCCCGTTGGGACTAGCTGAGACCCAGTACTTC. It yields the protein CASSPLGLAETQYF.

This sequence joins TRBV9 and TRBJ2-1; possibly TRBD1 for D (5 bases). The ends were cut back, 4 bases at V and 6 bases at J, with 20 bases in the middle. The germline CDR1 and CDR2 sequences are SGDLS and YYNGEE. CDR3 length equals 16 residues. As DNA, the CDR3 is TGTGCCAGCAGCACAGGTGTGGGGTACGTCCTCAATGAGCAGTTCTTC. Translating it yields CASSTGVGYVLNEQFF.

The DNA of the CDR3 is TGTGCCAGCAGCCTCCTCCCGAACACTGAAGCTTTCTTT. Encoded protein: CASSLLPNTEAFF. The V and J genes are TRBV5-5 and TRBJ1-1; D unresolved. CDR3 size: 13 residues. Deletions cut 4 bases from V and 1 base from J, with 8 bases between. The germline CDR1 and CDR2 sequences are SGHKS and YYEKEE (reference sequence).

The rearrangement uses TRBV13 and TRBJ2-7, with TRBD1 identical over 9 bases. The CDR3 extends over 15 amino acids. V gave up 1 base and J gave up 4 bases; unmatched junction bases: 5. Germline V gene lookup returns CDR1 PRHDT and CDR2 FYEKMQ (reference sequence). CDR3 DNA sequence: TGTGCCAGCAGCTTAGAGGGACAGGGAATGTACGAGCAGTACTTC. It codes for CASSLEGQGMYEQYF.